The clone carrying this TCR beta chain ranks as medium-sized. Antigen unknown. V was shortened by 5 bases and J by 1 base, with 15 bases between the two germline ends. Germline V lookup: CDR1 LNHDA, CDR2 SQIVND (reference sequence). This CDR3 is 16 amino acids long. Single TCR cDNA molecules each had their own unique molecular identifier. TCRdb redid the calling of the 5' RACE reads with MiXCR, one entry per CDR3 protein. Of about 4,200 distinct CDR3 sequences listed, about 6.1% are singletons. This sample is drawn from a study of spatial heterogeneity in lung cancer. Study context: Matched bulk RNA-seq provided a T cell module score, and TCR transcript counts in tumor regions correlated strongly with it.

The time point denotes: sample taken at primary tumor resection. There were 65 or so donors, all of them untreated patients with early-stage non-small cell lung cancer. The authors sequenced whole RNA from tumor, nontumor lung or frozen PBMC without sorting. Broader study findings: Tumoral mutation counts were tracked by counts of expanded intratumoral alpha and beta TCRs.

The clonotype comes from a male donor with early-stage non-small cell lung cancer. The sample was lung tumor tissue, taken at surgery. The chain joins TRBV19 to TRBJ1-5; D ambiguous. The CDR3 region is CASSPGGVASNQPQHF. The CDR3 nucleotides read TGTGCCAGTAGTCCTGGCGGGGTGGCAAGCAATCAGCCCCAGCATTTT.